This is a list of T cell receptor beta chains from one sample in a study of blood T cell repertoires in COVID-19. The assay was immunoSEQ multiplex PCR, and TCRdb's table has in-frame clones only and misses some. The repertoire holds around 300,000 clones, with approximately 89% as singletons. Sequenced: PBMCs or T cells enriched from blood (not recorded which). These receptors originate from a man in his thirties or forties who had recovered from COVID-19. Both conserved end residues are part of each CDR3. D genes are given only for firm matches. Only part of the rows carry a size: once, few, many, or a class if the clone is expanded.

size	V	J	D	CDR3	DNA
.	TRBV30	TRBJ2-7	TRBD1	CAWSLGQAYEQYF	TGTGCCTGGAGTCTAGGACAGGCCTACGAGCAGTACTTC
.	TRBV19	TRBJ1-6	.	CASSLNNSPLHF	TGTGCCAGTAGCCTAAACAATTCACCCCTCCACTTT
few	TRBV28	TRBJ2-5	.	CASSLLVPPGTQYF	TGTGCCAGCAGTTTATTAGTTCCCCCTGGGACCCAGTACTTC
few	TRBV29-1	TRBJ2-3	TRBD1	CSVGTGNTDTQYF	TGCAGCGTGGGGACAGGGAACACAGATACGCAGTATTTT
.	TRBV4-1	TRBJ2-3	.	CASSPSRRGAGDTQYF	TGCGCCAGCAGCCCCTCGAGGCGCGGGGCAGGGGATACGCAGTATTTT
.	TRBV7-9	TRBJ2-2	.	CASSPSWTTGELFF	TGTGCCAGCAGCCCGTCATGGACAACCGGGGAGCTGTTTTTT
.	TRBV2	TRBJ2-7	.	CASSEQGLLYEQYF	TGTGCCAGCAGTGAACAGGGGCTCCTCTACGAGCAGTACTTC
.	TRBV5-1	TRBJ2-1	TRBD2	CASSEGLGSNEQFF	TGCGCCAGCAGCGAGGGACTAGGGAGCAATGAGCAGTTCTTC
.	TRBV19	TRBJ1-5	TRBD1	CASTRRSKGTDSNQPQHF	TGTGCCAGTACCCGACGCTCAAAAGGGACAGATAGCAATCAGCCCCAGCATTTT
.	TRBV10-3	TRBJ1-1	TRBD1	CAISQTGAGTEAFF	TGTGCCATCAGCCAAACAGGGGCGGGCACTGAAGCTTTCTTT
.	TRBV7-9	TRBJ2-7	TRBD2	CASSVLGGGAGYEQYF	TGTGCCAGCAGCGTTCTCGGCGGGGGGGCTGGATACGAGCAGTACTTC
.	TRBV19	TRBJ1-1	.	CASSGTGGTTEAFF	TGTGCCAGTAGTGGAACCGGGGGGACCACTGAAGCTTTCTTT
.	TRBV19	TRBJ1-4	.	CASTLGGFNEKLFF	TGTGCCAGTACCCTCGGCGGGTTTAATGAAAAACTGTTTTTT
.	TRBV7-2	TRBJ2-3	.	CASRNPERGTDTQYF	TGTGCCAGCAGAAATCCGGAGCGGGGCACAGATACGCAGTATTTT
.	TRBV5-6	TRBJ1-1	.	CASSPEEDMNTEAFF	TGTGCCAGCAGCCCCGAAGAGGACATGAACACTGAAGCTTTCTTT
.	TRBV9	TRBJ2-2	TRBD1	CASSEGTENTGELFF	TGTGCCAGCAGCGAGGGGACAGAGAACACCGGGGAGCTGTTTTTT
.	TRBV6-5	TRBJ1-5	TRBD1	CASSYQGASNQPQHF	TGTGCCAGCAGCTACCAGGGGGCAAGCAATCAGCCCCAGCATTTT
.	TRBV4-1	TRBJ2-5	.	CASSQFRRGEETQYF	TGCGCCAGCAGCCAATTCAGGCGGGGTGAAGAGACCCAGTACTTC
few	TRBV7-3	TRBJ2-2	.	CASSIDTPGGELFF	TGTGCCAGCAGCATTGACACCCCCGGCGGGGAGCTGTTTTTT
once	TRBV5-6	TRBJ1-1	TRBD1	CASRTGGTEAFF	TGTGCCAGCAGGACAGGGGGCACTGAAGCTTTCTTT
.	TRBV7-2	TRBJ2-4	TRBD2	CASSPTLAGGRNIQYF	TGTGCCAGCAGCCCCACACTAGCGGGGGGGCGAAACATTCAGTACTTC
.	TRBV6-1	TRBJ1-3	.	CASSESQGLWNTIYF	TGTGCCAGCAGTGAATCACAGGGTCTCTGGAACACCATATATTTT
.	TRBV11-2	TRBJ2-5	TRBD1	CASSSEDRGIETQYF	TGTGCCAGCAGCTCCGAGGACAGGGGGATCGAGACCCAGTACTTC
.	TRBV5-4	TRBJ2-5	.	CASSLAKETQYF	TGTGCCAGCAGCTTGGCTAAAGAGACCCAGTACTTC
.	TRBV6-5	TRBJ1-6	.	CASSYVWTENNSPLHF	TGTGCCAGCAGTTACGTTTGGACAGAGAATAATTCACCCCTCCACTTT
.	TRBV5-4	TRBJ2-7	.	CASSLIEEQYF	TGTGCCAGCAGCTTGATCGAGGAGCAGTACTTC
.	TRBV10-1	TRBJ2-1	TRBD1	CASSESGTGVNEQFF	TGCGCCAGCAGTGAGTCGGGGACAGGGGTCAATGAGCAGTTCTTC
.	TRBV28	TRBJ2-7	.	CASSLLRYEQYF	TGTGCCAGCAGTTTACTCCGCTACGAGCAGTACTTC
.	TRBV28	TRBJ1-5	TRBD1	CASSLRQGYSNQPQHF	TGTGCCAGCAGTCTACGACAGGGATATAGCAATCAGCCCCAGCATTTT
.	TRBV5-1	TRBJ2-3	TRBD1	CASAPGDRGTDTQYF	TGCGCCAGCGCGCCGGGGGACAGGGGTACAGATACGCAGTATTTT
.	TRBV28	TRBJ2-5	TRBD1	CASSLFPGGVRETQYF	TGTGCCAGCAGTTTATTTCCAGGGGGCGTTCGGGAGACCCAGTACTTC
.	TRBV29-1	TRBJ2-7	.	CSVVGGELSYEQYF	TGCAGCGTTGTGGGCGGGGAGCTATCCTACGAGCAGTACTTC
.	TRBV5-1	TRBJ2-7	TRBD2	CASSLAGGPHEQYF	TGCGCCAGCAGCTTGGCGGGGGGGCCTCACGAGCAGTACTTC
.	TRBV28	TRBJ2-1	.	CASNTDEQFF	TGTGCCAGCAATACGGATGAGCAGTTCTTC
.	TRBV5-1	TRBJ1-4	.	CASSPQGRGEKLFF	TGCGCCAGCAGCCCACAGGGACGGGGTGAAAAACTGTTTTTT
.	TRBV7-2	TRBJ1-2	.	CASNYGGSRRRNYGYTF	TGTGCCAGCAACTACGGAGGCTCTAGGCGGAGAAACTATGGCTACACCTTC
.	TRBV28	TRBJ1-5	.	CASEGGGNQPQHF	TGTGCCAGTGAGGGAGGAGGGAATCAGCCCCAGCATTTT
.	TRBV9	TRBJ1-6	.	CASSKRGINSPLHF	TGTGCCAGCAGCAAGCGGGGAATCAATTCACCCCTCCACTTT
.	TRBV5-1	TRBJ2-2	.	CASSLVGQGNTGELFF	TGCGCCAGCAGCTTGGTGGGGCAGGGGAACACCGGGGAGCTGTTTTTT
.	TRBV12-3/TRBV12-4	TRBJ2-7	.	CASSRGLKYEQYF	TGTGCCAGCAGCCGGGGACTTAAATACGAGCAGTACTTC
.	TRBV19	TRBJ2-6	.	CASSIDRESGANVLTF	TGTGCCAGTAGTATAGATCGGGAGTCTGGGGCCAACGTCCTGACTTTC
.	TRBV12-3/TRBV12-4	TRBJ1-4	.	CASSLGQGEKLFF	TGTGCCAGCAGTTTAGGACAAGGTGAAAAACTGTTTTTT
.	TRBV19	TRBJ1-4	.	CASSIAGRTNEKLFF	TGTGCCAGTAGTATAGCGGGGAGAACTAATGAAAAACTGTTTTTT
.	TRBV11-2	TRBJ1-6	TRBD1	CASSVRQGGNSPLHF	TGTGCCAGCAGCGTACGACAGGGCGGTAATTCACCCCTCCACTTT
.	TRBV7-9	TRBJ2-7	.	CASSLDTYEQYF	TGTGCCAGCAGCTTAGACACATACGAGCAGTACTTC
.	TRBV15	TRBJ2-2	TRBD1	CATSRLGQGNGELFF	TGTGCCACCAGCAGGCTGGGACAGGGAAACGGGGAGCTGTTTTTT
.	TRBV4-1	TRBJ2-4	.	CASSSGQGGKNIQYF	TGCGCCAGCAGCTCAGGTCAGGGAGGCAAAAACATTCAGTACTTC
once	TRBV5-1	TRBJ2-5	.	CASSLAPDQETQYF	TGCGCCAGCAGCTTGGCCCCGGACCAAGAGACCCAGTACTTC
.	TRBV30	TRBJ2-7	.	CAWSVGHSYEQYF	TGTGCCTGGAGTGTAGGACATAGCTACGAGCAGTACTTC
.	TRBV27	TRBJ1-5	.	CASSPGVGDQPQHF	TGTGCCAGCAGCCCAGGGGTAGGGGATCAGCCCCAGCATTTT
.	TRBV7-8	TRBJ1-2	TRBD1	CASSFSGTGGSYGYTF	TGTGCCAGCAGCTTCTCCGGGACAGGGGGGAGCTATGGCTACACCTTC
once	TRBV4-2	TRBJ1-2	.	CASSQGEADSGGYTF	TGTGCCAGCAGCCAAGGTGAGGCGGACTCGGGCGGCTACACCTTC
.	TRBV30	TRBJ1-2	.	CAWNWAVNYGYTF	TGTGCCTGGAATTGGGCAGTAAACTATGGCTACACCTTC
once	TRBV7-9	TRBJ2-7	TRBD1	CASSLADRDEQYF	TGTGCCAGCAGCTTAGCGGACAGGGACGAGCAGTACTTC
.	TRBV7-6	TRBJ1-1	.	CASSTTGNTEAFF	TGTGCCAGCAGCACGACAGGGAACACTGAAGCTTTCTTT
.	TRBV10-3	TRBJ1-2	TRBD1	CAISPDRDYGYTF	TGTGCCATCAGCCCCGACAGGGACTATGGCTACACCTTC
.	TRBV19	TRBJ2-6	.	CASSTGSTGANVLTF	TGTGCCAGTAGCACAGGGTCCACTGGGGCCAACGTCCTGACTTTC